This TCR beta chain emerged from a study of blood T cell repertoires in COVID-19. The wider study: From the United States, Italy and Spain came samples of acute and convalescent COVID-19.

Authors' processing steps: Scientists estimated how many nucleated cells there were by amplifying reference gene primers. Sequencing was performed with immunoSEQ multiplex PCR; in TCRdb, only in-frame clones are kept and a portion is missing. The V and J calls and clone size are taken from that table; D and trimming were inferred from the DNA. The table shows about 190,000 clones, with approximately 84% occurring only once. Losses at the gene ends were 1 base for V and 3 bases for J; bases not matched to a gene: 2. The CDR3 loop spans 15 amino acids. Germline V CDR1 and CDR2: SEHNR, FQNEAQ (reference sequence).

Sample: PBMCs or T cells enriched from blood (not recorded which). The receptor was derived from a woman in her twenties or thirties who had recovered from COVID-19. The chain recombines TRBV7-9 with TRBJ2-1; 8 bases are a match to TRBD1. The CDR3 sequence: CASSLVTGVYNEQFF. CDR3 nucleotide sequence: TGTGCCAGCAGCTTAGTGACAGGGGTCTACAATGAGCAGTTCTTC. Drawing the rest from reference TRBV7-9 and TRBJ2-1, the complete variable domain is DTGVSQNPRHKITKRGQNVTFRCDPISEHNRLYWYRQTLGQGPEFLTYFQNEAQLEKSRLLSDRFSAERPKGSFSTLEIQRTEQGDSAMYLCASSLVTGVYNEQFFGPGTRLTVL.